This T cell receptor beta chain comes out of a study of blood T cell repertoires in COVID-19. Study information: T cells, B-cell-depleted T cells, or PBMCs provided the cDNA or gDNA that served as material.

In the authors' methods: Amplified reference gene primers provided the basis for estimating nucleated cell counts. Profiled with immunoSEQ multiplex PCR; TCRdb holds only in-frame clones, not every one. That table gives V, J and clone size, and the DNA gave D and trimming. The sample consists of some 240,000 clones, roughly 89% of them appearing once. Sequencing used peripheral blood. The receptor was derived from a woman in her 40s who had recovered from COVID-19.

The CDR3 loop is CASSLSGAQEQFF. The CDR3 nucleotides read TGCGCCAGCAGCCTATCAGGGGCGCAAGAGCAGTTCTTC. The chain uses TRBV4-3 and TRBJ2-1; possibly TRBD1 for D (6 bases). Germline loops: CDR1 LGHNA, CDR2 YSLEER. This CDR3 contains 13 residues. The ends were cut back, 4 bases at V and 10 bases at J, with 14 bases in the middle.